These 10 T cell receptor beta chains came from one sample sequenced in a study of identical twins. TCRdb independently ran MiXCR on the 5' RACE reads; one entry per CDR3 protein. The sample has about 720,000 distinct CDR3 sequences; about 18% are singletons. This same sample was also part of a study on T cells expressing NK-cell markers.

The specimen was PBMCs. These receptors were obtained from a woman between 18 and 30 years old in good health.

The rearrangement links TRBV6-2 or TRBV6-3 to TRBJ2-3; no definite D call. CDR3 length: 17 residues. With 0 bases removed from V and 2 bases from J, the gap between germline ends came to 15 bases. CDR1 and CDR2 (germline): MNHEY, SVGEGT. For the CDR3, the DNA is TGTGCCAGCAGTTACTCTTTAAGGACCCAACTCACAGATACGCAGTATTTT. This gives the protein CASSYSLRTQLTDTQYF.

The V call is TRBV20-1, the J call TRBJ2-7, with TRBD2 matching over 9 bases. Looked up from germline, CDR1 is DFQATT and CDR2 is SNEGSKA (reference sequence). This CDR3 has 15 amino acids. V trimming: 2 bases; J trimming: 4 bases; junction bases outside the gene matches: 9. CDR3 amino acids: CSARSPTSGNYEQYF. The CDR3 coding sequence is TGCAGTGCTAGATCTCCGACTAGCGGAAATTACGAGCAGTACTTC.

This clonotype was counted once. This chain connects TRBV5-1 to TRBJ2-5, with D unclear. Germline lookup yields CDR1 SGHRS and CDR2 YFSETQ. With 0 bases removed from V and 5 bases from J, the gap between germline ends came to 11 bases. The CDR3 consists of 14 residues. The CDR3 nucleotides read TGCGCCAGCAGCTTGGAGGTTTTGGTCGAGACCCAGTACTTC. Translation: CASSLEVLVETQYF.

V and J are TRBV18 and TRBJ1-6; the D is unclear. The CDR3 has 15 residues. Per the germline V gene, CDR1 is KGHSH and CDR2 is LQKENI. V was cut by 1 base and J by 10 bases, with 14 bases left in between. Written as DNA, the CDR3 is TGTGCCAGCTCACCACAGGGAATCTTGGGCTCACCCCTCCACTTT. Translation: CASSPQGILGSPLHF.

This chain uses TRBV12-3 or TRBV12-4 with TRBJ1-5, with D unclear. With 5 bases removed from V and 6 bases from J, the gap between germline ends came to 11 bases. The CDR3 spans 13 residues. The CDR3 coding sequence is TGTGCCAGCAGTCCCCGGACTGGTCAGCCCCAGCATTTT. Amino acids: CASSPRTGQPQHF.

In this sample, this clonotype turned up a few times. The chain has TRBV29-1 and TRBJ2-7, with 8 bases aligning to TRBD1. The CDR3 has 13 amino acids. Germline V gene sequence: CDR1 SQVTM, CDR2 ANQGSEA. Trimming at V came to 7 bases and at J to 5 bases, leaving 10 bases not matched to a gene. Written as DNA, the CDR3 is TGCAGCGCCCGGGACAGGCAAGCCCACGAGCAGTACTTC. It yields the protein CSARDRQAHEQYF.

The chain is built from TRBV5-5 and TRBJ2-1; D might be TRBD2 (5 bases). CDR1 and CDR2 from the germline V gene are SGHKS and YYEKEE (reference sequence). There are 14 residues in the CDR3. V shed 2 bases and J shed 10 bases, with 16 bases lying between them. Here the CDR3 reads CASSFWTAPAEQFF. The CDR3 DNA reads TGTGCCAGCAGCTTTTGGACTGCGCCGGCGGAGCAGTTCTTC. The complete variable domain, with remaining parts taken from reference TRBV5-5 and TRBJ2-1, reads DAGVTQSPTHLIKTRGQQVTLRCSPISGHKSVSWYQQVLGQGPQFIFQYYEKEERGRGNFPDRFSARQFPNYSSELNVNALLLGDSALYLCASSFWTAPAEQFFGPGTRLTVL.

The V and J genes are TRBV4-1 and TRBJ2-7; D unclear. CDR1 is MGHRA and CDR2 is YSYEKL in the germline V gene. The length of the CDR3 is 15 residues. Trimming removed 0 bases from V and 11 bases from J, with 20 bases in between. CDR3 residues: CASSQDPGYFTHEYF. DNA of the CDR3: TGCGCCAGCAGCCAAGATCCAGGCTACTTCACCCACGAGTACTTC.

This clonotype was detected many times. The chain couples TRBV12-3 or TRBV12-4 to TRBJ2-7; the D gene is possibly TRBD2 (5 bases). V was pared by 5 bases and J by 2 bases, with 13 bases between. The length of the CDR3 is 14 residues. The CDR3 sequence: CASSPPTKAYEQYF. The CDR3 DNA reads TGTGCCAGCAGTCCGCCGACTAAAGCCTACGAGCAGTACTTC.

This clonotype has a handful of counts. The chain combines TRBV20-1 with TRBJ1-1, with 8 bases that match TRBD1. This CDR3 spans 14 amino acids. Germline lookup yields CDR1 DFQATT and CDR2 SNEGSKA (reference sequence). J was trimmed by 1 base and V by 2 bases; bases with no gene match: 3. CDR3 in amino acids: CSARQGASNTEAFF. CDR3 nucleotides: TGCAGTGCTAGACAGGGGGCTTCGAACACTGAAGCTTTCTTT.